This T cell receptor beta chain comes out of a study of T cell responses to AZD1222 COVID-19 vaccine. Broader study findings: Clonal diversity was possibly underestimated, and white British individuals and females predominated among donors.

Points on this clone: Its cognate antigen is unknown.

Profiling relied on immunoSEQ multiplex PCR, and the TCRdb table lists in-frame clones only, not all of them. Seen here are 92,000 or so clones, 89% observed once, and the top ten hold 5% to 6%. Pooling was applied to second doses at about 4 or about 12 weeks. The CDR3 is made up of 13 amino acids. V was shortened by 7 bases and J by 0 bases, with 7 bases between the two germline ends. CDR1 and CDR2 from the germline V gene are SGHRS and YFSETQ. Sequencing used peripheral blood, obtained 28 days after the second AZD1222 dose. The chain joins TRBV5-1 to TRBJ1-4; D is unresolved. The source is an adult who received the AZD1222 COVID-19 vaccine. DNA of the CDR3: TGCGCCAGCCGGGAGACAACTAATGAAAAACTGTTTTTT. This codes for CASRETTNEKLFF. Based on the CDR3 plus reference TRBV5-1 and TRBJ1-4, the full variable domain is KAGVTQTPRYLIKTRGQQVTLSCSPISGHRSVSWYQQTPGQGLQFLFEYFSETQRNKGNFPGRFSGRQFSNSRSEMNVSTLELGDSALYLCASRETTNEKLFFGSGTQLSVL.